This T cell receptor beta chain is from a study of T cell responses to AZD1222 COVID-19 vaccine. Whole-study findings and limits: Without day 14 samples, only post-peak T cell repertoires were studied. Per reports, nearly half of all spike-specific TCRs target regions that are unmutated in variants.

About this clone: The target antigen is unknown.

The assay was immunoSEQ multiplex PCR, and TCRdb's table has in-frame clones only and misses some. The data show 100,000 to 150,000 clones, approximately 88% seen once. The sequences come from peripheral blood, collected on day 0 of AZD1222 vaccination. This sequence was found in an adult in good health.

CDR3 bases: TGTGCCAGCAGTTACCCGACAGGAGGCACCGGGGAGCTGTTTTTT. Encoded protein: CASSYPTGGTGELFF. The chain has TRBV6-6 and TRBJ2-2; tentatively, D is TRBD1 (6 bases). Per the germline V gene, CDR1 is MNHNY and CDR2 is SVGAGI (reference sequence). V lost 2 bases and J lost 4, with 11 bases in between. This CDR3 comprises 15 residues.